A selection of T cell receptor beta chains follows, all from one sample in a study of T-cell reconstitution after alpha-beta-depleted transplantation in children. TCRdb reprocessed the PCR reads via MiXCR and lists one record per CDR3 protein. Of over 200,000 distinct CDR3 sequences in the sample, around 7.7% were seen once. Sequencing was performed on PBMCs, mostly from graft donor cells, taken 360 days after TCRalphabeta/CD19-depleted stem cell transplant. The receptors were sampled from a male patient between 2 and 15 years old who had a stem cell transplant for acute myeloid leukemia, so the T cells may come from the graft donor. CDR3s include the opening cysteine and the closing phenylalanine or tryptophan.

>TRBJ2-6|TRBV5-1|18
CASSLSTGTGAGANVLTF
>TRBJ1-6|TRBV7-9|15
CASSRRGAYNSPLHF
>TRBJ2-2|TRBV20-1|14
CSAPGHQNTGELFF
>TRBJ2-1|TRBV7-9|16
CASSLRGAFSYNEQFF
>TRBJ1-2|TRBV20-1|12
CSARDRGRGYTF
>TRBJ2-2|TRBV14|16
CASSHERLWATGELFF
>TRBJ2-1|TRBV29-1|16
CSVEDPASGAYNEQFF
>TRBJ2-3|TRBV6-1|17
CASSIGLAGDYTDTQYF
>TRBJ2-5|TRBV6-5|13
CASSYSKGETQYF
>TRBJ2-2|TRBV12-3/TRBV12-4|13
CASKNRDTGELFF
>TRBJ2-1|TRBV10-2|13
CASSETSRVGQFF
>TRBJ1-4|TRBV12-3/TRBV12-4|15
CASSPGQGAKLQLFF
>TRBJ2-2|TRBV11-2|15
CASSSGLVGTGELFF
>TRBJ2-5|TRBV5-1|17
CASSLQRTAPHQETQYF
>TRBJ2-5|TRBV12-3/TRBV12-4|14
CASSYGGGGETQYF
>TRBJ2-1|TRBV20-1|16
CSANIDSGSSYNEQFF
>TRBJ2-7|TRBV7-9|15
CASSFPGDRVYEQYF
>TRBJ1-2|TRBV5-6|13
CASSLGSTYGYTF
>TRBJ1-1|TRBV28|15
CASTAARTVWTEAFF
>TRBJ2-3|TRBV19|17
CASTSSRRLAGTDTQYF
>TRBJ2-5|TRBV5-1|15
CASSLIGRAGETQYF
>TRBJ2-3|TRBV11-3|13
CASSPGRLDTQYF
>TRBJ1-4|TRBV10-3|12
CAIRGSDEKLFF
>TRBJ1-1|TRBV10-3|15
CAISEDRHRGPEAFF